This T cell receptor beta chain was sequenced during a study of T cell responses to AZD1222 COVID-19 vaccine. This clone occurred once. Some clones are missing from TCRdb's copy, which holds only in-frame ones; the method was immunoSEQ multiplex PCR. The sample records fewer than 200,000 clones, around 89% being singletons. The germline V and J ends were trimmed by 0 bases and 8 bases, with 12 bases remaining between them. CDR3 size: 14 residues. CDR1 SGHDT and CDR2 YYEEEE come from the germline V gene. The clonotype was recovered from an adult who received the AZD1222 COVID-19 vaccine. The starting material was peripheral blood, obtained 28 days after the second AZD1222 dose. V is TRBV5-6 and J is TRBJ1-3; D is uncertain. Here the CDR3 DNA reads TGTGCCAGCAGCTTGGGACCTAAATTGGACACCATATATTTT. It is translated as CASSLGPKLDTIYF.